This T cell receptor (beta chain) was recovered during a study of OX40 agonist ivuxolimab in advanced cancers. Across the whole study: It was permissible to have had prior anti-PD-1, anti-PD-L1 or anti-CTLA-4 therapy, and approximately 40% had some. Regarding the study as a whole: Some of the nonresponding patients also showed low levels of normalized T-cell clonal expansion. With doses of 0.1-3.0 mg/kg, partial responders showed among the lowest clonal expansion. Fewer expanded clones were found on average in CD4+ than in CD8+ T cells.

The table came from immunoSEQ multiplex PCR; TCRdb's copy has only in-frame clones and leaves some out. The sample has about 80,000 clones; roughly 91% are singletons. This CDR3 region has 16 residues. Germline V gene data show CDR1 as SNHLY and CDR2 as FYNNEI. Trimming took off 8 bases at V and 2 bases at J, with 18 bases between the two ends. In regard to this clone: Its specificity is not known.

The chain carries TRBV2 and TRBJ2-2; D perhaps matches TRBD1 (6 bases). Sequenced material: CD4+ or CD8+ T cells sorted from blood, taken in a trial of the OX40 agonist ivuxolimab. This clonotype was sampled from an adult with an advanced solid tumor such as melanoma, head and neck, liver or kidney cancer. CDR3 in DNA: TGTGCCAGCTCACCCTTGGGACAACCAAACACCGGGGAGCTGTTTTTT. The encoded protein is CASSPLGQPNTGELFF.